This entry concerns a single T cell receptor beta chain. Its target is unknown. The assay was immunoSEQ multiplex PCR, and TCRdb's table has in-frame clones only and misses some. The sample carries about 400,000 clones, approximately 87% recorded once. The germline gives CDR1 MNHEY, CDR2 SVGEGT. V shed 7 bases and J shed 8 bases, with 14 bases lying between them. The CDR3 is made up of 12 amino acids. These data belong to a study of Ad26.COV2.S vaccination and SARS-CoV-2 variants. The overall study: In the study, Ad26.COV2.S was injected intramuscularly once, or twice 56 days apart. Study results and caveats: It was found that vaccine and placebo recipients had similar non-spike TCR breadth.

The treatment here: some 20 received Ad26.COV2.S at low or high dose, single or two shots; several received placebo; per-sample allocation not given. After the first vaccine or placebo injection, samples were drawn on day 63. An adult aged 18-55 years in Boston served as the donor. The chain combines TRBV6-2 or TRBV6-3 with TRBJ1-2, with a tentative D call TRBD1 (5 bases). This TCR came from a person aged 18-60 years who received the Ad26.COV2.S COVID-19 vaccine or a placebo. Sequenced here: peripheral blood, sampled in a trial of Ad26.COV2.S vaccine versus placebo. The CDR3: CASTPNEGGYTF. Here the CDR3 DNA reads TGTGCCAGCACCCCGAATGAGGGGGGCTACACCTTC.